This T cell receptor (beta chain) was captured in a study of shared clonotypes between healthy human individuals. On the study more broadly: Contributing individuals were a couple of females and three males aged 18 to 49.

The germline CDR1 and CDR2 sequences are MNHEY and SVGAGI. CDR3 size: 13 residues. V lost 5 bases to trimming and J lost 4 bases; unmatched junction nucleotides: 4. Produced via immunoSEQ multiplex PCR; TCRdb's table is partial and in-frame only. This sample yields 650,000 to 800,000 clones, of which around 92% are seen a single time; 24% belongs to the top ten. Naive CD8 cells lacked CD45RO and underwent positive selection for CCR7, leaving out terminally differentiated effector memory CD45RA+ cells. The count of this clone is one. The TCR was taken from a man younger than 40 in good health. Sequenced sample: naive CD8+ T cells sorted from blood. This sequence joins TRBV6-5 and TRBJ2-5, with 7 bases fitting TRBD1. CDR3 nucleotide sequence: TGTGCCAGCAGTATACAGGGGCGAGAGACCCAGTACTTC. Translation gives CASSIQGRETQYF.